This is a list of T cell receptor beta chains from one sample in a study of metastatic and nonmetastatic thyroid tumors. TCRdb re-called the PCR reads via MiXCR. Among 5,000 to 7,500 clones listed, roughly 29% were seen once. What was sequenced was adjacent normal tissue. The source of these receptors is a female donor with papillary thyroid cancer or a benign thyroid nodule (not recorded which). Some clones in this sample may be carry-over from other donors' samples. Each CDR3 is given with its conserved first and last residue. A D gene is named only where the DNA matches it firmly. The size entry is marked missing in some rows and otherwise reads once, few, many or a size class.

13	few	TRBV28	NA	TRBJ1-2	TGTGCGATCGTAGGCGCGCTGTCCTATGGCTACACCTTC	CAIVGALSYGYTF
14	few	TRBV12-3/TRBV12-4	TRBD2	TRBJ2-1	TGTGCCAGCAACTTCCGGGGCGGGAGGCATGAGCAGTTCTTC	CASNFRGGRHEQFF
14	few	TRBV6-1	NA	TRBJ1-2	TGTGCCAGCAGCTCCGACGACAGTACCTATGGCTACACCTTC	CASSSDDSTYGYTF
15	few	TRBV11-3	TRBD2	TRBJ2-1	TGTGCCAGCAGCTTAGAGGATAGCGGGTGGGATGAGCAGTTCTTC	CASSLEDSGWDEQFF
14	once	TRBV5-1	NA	TRBJ2-5	TGCGCCAGCAGCTTGGCCTGGGAGCAAGAGACCCAGTACTTC	CASSLAWEQETQYF
14	NA	TRBV12-3/TRBV12-4	TRBD2	TRBJ2-7	TGTGCCAGCAGGAAGACTAGCGGAGCCTACGAGCAGTACTTC	CASRKTSGAYEQYF
13	NA	TRBV6-1	NA	TRBJ1-2	TGTGCCAGCGACAGGACCCGAAACTATGGCTACACCTTC	CASDRTRNYGYTF
16	NA	TRBV6-6	NA	TRBJ1-2	TGTGCCATCAGTTCTCTAGGCAATTTTGGATACGATGGCTACACCTTC	CAISSLGNFGYDGYTF
16	few	TRBV6-1	NA	TRBJ1-4	TGTGCCAGCAGTGGAGAGAGGACAGCAACTAATGAAAAACTGTTTTTT	CASSGERTATNEKLFF
16	few	TRBV14	NA	TRBJ1-6	TGTGCCAGCAGCCAATACCTCGGCGCGTACAATTCACCCCTCCACTTT	CASSQYLGAYNSPLHF
19	NA	TRBV19	NA	TRBJ1-6	TGTGCCAGTAGCCAGCTGGGAGGGTCTGACAGCTCCTATAATTCACCCCTCCACTTT	CASSQLGGSDSSYNSPLHF
15	NA	TRBV20-1	NA	TRBJ2-6	TGCAGTGCTAGAGTCCAGAAGACTGGGGCCAACGTCCTGACTTTC	CSARVQKTGANVLTF
13	NA	TRBV20-1	TRBD1	TRBJ1-1	TGCAGTGCTAGAGGAGGGGGCATGACTGAAGCTTTCTTT	CSARGGGMTEAFF
13	large	TRBV18	NA	TRBJ1-4	TGTGCCAGCTCCGGAACCGTCGGTGAAAAACTGTTTTTT	CASSGTVGEKLFF
17	few	TRBV10-1	NA	TRBJ2-2	TGCGCCAGCAGTGAGTTAGGCGCGTTCGCGAACACCGGGGAGCTGTTTTTT	CASSELGAFANTGELFF
14	NA	TRBV20-1	NA	TRBJ1-1	TGCAGTGCCCCGGGACGGAACGCGGACACTGAAGCTTTCTTT	CSAPGRNADTEAFF
14	NA	TRBV5-6	NA	TRBJ2-7	TGTGCCAGCATCAAGACAGTGTTGGTCTACGAGCAGTACTTC	CASIKTVLVYEQYF
15	few	TRBV24-1	TRBD1	TRBJ2-5	TGTGCCACCAGTGACTCCGGGACAGGGGAAGAGACCCAGTACTTC	CATSDSGTGEETQYF